The 9 T cell receptor beta chains in this list originate from one sample, sequenced in a study of control samples from healthy donors and cancer patients. Repertoires were generated with immunoSEQ multiplex PCR, while TCRdb's copy carries only in-frame clones and drops some. The sample has 100,000 or so clones; 83% are singletons. The sample taken for sequencing was blood. These receptors all come from a woman in her fifties or sixties in good health.

V gene TRBV2 combines with J gene TRBJ2-2; D remains unclear. Germline assignment: CDR1 SNHLY and CDR2 FYNNEI. This CDR3 has 14 residues. Trimming took off 2 bases at V and 6 bases at J, with 10 bases between the two ends. The chain's CDR3 is CASSELSNAGELFF. For the CDR3, the DNA is TGTGCCAGCAGTGAACTGTCAAACGCCGGGGAGCTGTTTTTT.

The table lists this clone with a few counts. V is TRBV7-3 and J is TRBJ1-1, with D uncertain. The V and J ends lost 5 bases and 0 bases respectively, with 16 bases between them. The length of the CDR3 is 16 residues. CDR1 and CDR2 from the germline V gene are SGHTA and FQGTGA. CDR3 loop: CASSREAGMMNTEAFF. The CDR3 DNA follows: TGTGCCAGCAGCCGTGAAGCAGGAATGATGAACACTGAAGCTTTCTTT.

V is TRBV27 and J is TRBJ1-2; no reliable D call. The CDR3 runs 15 residues. Trimming removed 0 bases at V and 8 bases at J, with 16 bases between. The germline gives CDR1 MNHEY, CDR2 SMNVEV (reference sequence). The CDR3 loop reads CASSLSTPMKEGYTF. The CDR3 bases are TGTGCCAGCAGTTTATCGACCCCGATGAAGGAAGGCTACACCTTC.

V is TRBV28 and J is TRBJ1-3; D unclear. V was clipped by 2 bases and J by 0 bases, with 11 bases between them. The CDR3 loop spans 16 amino acids. Germline V gene lookup returns CDR1 MDHEN and CDR2 SYDVKM. This chain's CDR3 is CASSLKPANSGNTIYF. The DNA of the CDR3 is TGTGCCAGCAGTTTAAAGCCAGCCAACTCTGGAAACACCATATATTTT.

The table lists this clone with a count of one. The chain joins TRBV19 to TRBJ1-2, with 9 bases that match TRBD1. The CDR3 totals 15 residues. Germline V gene sequence: CDR1 LNHDA, CDR2 SQIVND (reference sequence). Trimming at V came to 5 bases and at J to 2 bases, leaving 6 bases not matched to a gene. The CDR3 sequence: CASSPQGQGNYGYTF. The CDR3 DNA reads as TGTGCCAGTAGTCCTCAGGGACAGGGAAACTATGGCTACACCTTC.

This clone was seen a few times. The rearrangement links TRBV6-2 or TRBV6-3 to TRBJ2-1; D uncertain. Germline loops: CDR1 MNHEY, CDR2 SVGEGT. Trimming removed 4 bases from V and 6 bases from J, with 19 bases in between. The CDR3 runs to 16 residues. CDR3 DNA sequence: TGTGCCAGCAGTTCCCCGGCCCGGGCTTCGTTCAATGAGCAGTTCTTC. This translates into CASSSPARASFNEQFF.

CDR3 sequence reads: CATSRDQYPPGANEQFF. CDR3 DNA sequence: TGTGCCACCAGCAGAGATCAATATCCTCCAGGGGCCAATGAGCAGTTCTTC. J is TRBJ2-1 and V is TRBV15, with a weak D call TRBD1 (6 bases). V dropped 0 bases and J dropped 6 bases, with 18 bases sitting between them. The CDR3 consists of 17 residues. Germline V CDR1 and CDR2: LNHNV, YYDKDF (reference sequence).

The rearrangement joins TRBV6-5 to TRBJ2-3, with a possible D match to TRBD2 (7 bases). The CDR3 extends over 14 amino acids. The germline V and J ends were trimmed by 6 bases and 4 bases, with 14 bases remaining between them. Germline V CDR1 and CDR2: MNHEY, SVGAGI. As DNA, the CDR3 is TGTGCCAGCAGGGTGGGGGGGGCAGCAGATACGCAGTATTTT. Protein sequence: CASRVGGAADTQYF.

The chain joins TRBV29-1 to TRBJ1-2; 10 bases are a match to TRBD1. V was clipped by 5 bases and J by 3 bases; unmatched bases: 9. This CDR3 contains 15 residues. Germline CDR1 and CDR2: SQVTM and ANQGSEA. The CDR3 coding sequence is TGCAGCGTTTCTCGCCCCGGGACAGGGGACTATGGCTACACCTTC. It specifies CSVSRPGTGDYGYTF.